The 21 T cell receptor beta chains below all came from one sample that was sequenced in a study of response to subunit inactivated influenza vaccine. TCRdb re-called the RT-PCR reads through MiXCR, storing one row per CDR3 protein. The sample lists about 650,000 distinct CDR3 sequences, around 14% occurring once. Material: PBMCs from blood, obtained 11 to 12 days after vaccination. These TCRs come from a man aged 45-65 years who received an inactivated influenza vaccine.

This clonotype has a handful of counts. V gene TRBV20-1 combines with J gene TRBJ1-5; D gene unclear. Trimming stripped 0 bases from V and 2 bases from J, with 14 bases between. CDR3 length: 16 amino acids. From germline, CDR1 is DFQATT and CDR2 SNEGSKA (reference sequence). The chain's CDR3 is CSARDDGRTGNQPQHF. The CDR3 region has the DNA TGCAGTGCTAGAGATGATGGCAGGACGGGCAATCAGCCCCAGCATTTT.

The sample holds a few counts of this clonotype. This sequence joins TRBV20-1 and TRBJ2-5; TRBD1 aligns across 10 bases. Germline CDR1 DFQATT, CDR2 SNEGSKA (reference sequence). V gave up 6 bases and J gave up 5 bases; unmatched junction bases: 6. This CDR3 is 13 amino acids long. CDR3 loop: CSASGTGVETQYF. CDR3 DNA: TGCAGTGCCTCCGGGACAGGGGTCGAGACCCAGTACTTC.

This clonotype was seen only a few times. This CDR3 reads CASSPDRSNTGELFF. The CDR3 DNA is TGTGCCAGCAGCCCGGATAGATCCAACACCGGGGAGCTGTTTTTT. The V gene is TRBV7-8, the J gene TRBJ2-2; no clear D gene. This CDR3 has 15 amino acids. Germline values: CDR1 SGHVS, CDR2 FQNEAQ. The V end lost 5 bases, the J end lost 2 bases, and 12 bases lay between the germline ends.

Written as DNA, the CDR3 is TGCAGCGGGGGACAGGGACTCTACGAGCAGTACTTC. Translating it yields CSGGQGLYEQYF. The chain has TRBV20-1 and TRBJ2-7; 9 nucleotides match TRBD1. The CDR3 has 12 residues. Germline V CDR1 and CDR2: DFQATT, SNEGSKA (reference sequence).

This chain uses TRBV20-1 with TRBJ2-3; D might be TRBD2 (6 bases). The length of the CDR3 is 14 residues. V lost 4 bases, J lost 2 bases, and 13 bases lay in between. Looked up from germline, CDR1 is DFQATT and CDR2 is SNEGSKA (reference sequence). The CDR3 DNA reads TGCAGTGCTAAGCCCCTAGCGCCCACAGATACGCAGTATTTT. It translates to CSAKPLAPTDTQYF.

The chain links TRBV5-1 to TRBJ2-1, with 9 nucleotides matching TRBD1. J was trimmed by 4 bases and V by 4 bases; bases with no gene match: 9. CDR3 size: 16 residues. Looked up from germline, CDR1 is SGHRS and CDR2 is YFSETQ. The CDR3 loop is CASSKTGTGKYNEQFF. As DNA, the CDR3 is TGCGCCAGCAGCAAAACCGGGACAGGGAAGTACAATGAGCAGTTCTTC.

The sample holds a few counts of this clonotype. The chain links TRBV7-9 to TRBJ2-2, with 12 nucleotides matching TRBD2. This CDR3 region has 16 residues. The germline V gene has CDR1 SEHNR and CDR2 FQNEAQ (reference sequence). Unmatched junction bases numbered 6, after V lost 3 bases and J lost 7 bases. CDR3 sequence (DNA): TGTGCCAGCAGCTTGTCTAGCGGGAGGGCCCACGGGGAGCTGTTTTTT. It encodes CASSLSSGRAHGELFF. Complete variable domain (other parts from reference TRBV7-9 and TRBJ2-2): DTGVSQNPRHKITKRGQNVTFRCDPISEHNRLYWYRQTLGQGPEFLTYFQNEAQLEKSRLLSDRFSAERPKGSFSTLEIQRTEQGDSAMYLCASSLSSGRAHGELFFGEGSRLTVL.

This clonotype has a handful of counts. This rearrangement joins TRBV6-5 to TRBJ1-6; a possible D gene is TRBD1 (6 bases). The CDR3 is made up of 17 amino acids. Per the germline V gene, CDR1 is MNHEY and CDR2 is SVGAGI. V lost 0 bases and J 10 bases, leaving 19 bases between the germline ends. CDR3 protein: CASSYSMPQDSRSPLHF. DNA of the CDR3: TGTGCCAGCAGTTACTCGATGCCACAGGACAGTAGATCACCCCTCCACTTT.

The chain joins TRBV6-2 or TRBV6-3 to TRBJ2-5, with TRBD1 as a possible D gene (5 bases). V lost 2 bases and J lost 7, with 17 bases in between. Germline CDR1 reads MNHEY; CDR2 reads SVGEGT. This CDR3 contains 15 residues. Written as DNA, the CDR3 is TGTGCCAGCAGTTACCAAGCAGGGAAGTTCGTGACCCAGTACTTC. Translated: CASSYQAGKFVTQYF.

The chain combines TRBV6-2 or TRBV6-3 with TRBJ2-2, with 10 bases that match TRBD2. The germline V gene encodes CDR1 MNHEY and CDR2 SVGEGT. This CDR3 comprises 18 residues. The junction had 10 bases not matched to a gene; V was cut back by 2 bases and J by 4 bases. The CDR3 DNA reads as TGTGCCAGCAGTTACGACCCAGCGGGGGGGCGGGTCACCGGGGAGCTGTTTTTT. This sequence encodes CASSYDPAGGRVTGELFF.

This chain connects TRBV12-3 or TRBV12-4 to TRBJ2-7; either TRBD1 or TRBD2 may supply D (6 bases each). Deletions cut 2 bases from V and 2 bases from J, with 28 bases between. The CDR3 totals 20 residues. CDR3 loop: CASSLYSPSKGGRKTYEQYF. DNA of the CDR3: TGTGCCAGCAGTTTATATAGTCCCTCCAAGGGGGGCAGGAAGACCTACGAGCAGTACTTC.

This clonotype was seen only a few times. The chain carries TRBV4-1 and TRBJ2-3; D may be TRBD2 (6 bases). The germline gives CDR1 MGHRA, CDR2 YSYEKL. The CDR3 consists of 13 residues. Trimming took off 4 bases at V and 10 bases at J, with 15 bases between the two ends. The CDR3 is CASSPFGRGAQYF. In nucleotides, the CDR3 is TGCGCCAGCAGCCCATTCGGGCGGGGAGCGCAGTATTTT.

This clonotype turned up a few times. The rearrangement uses TRBV7-8 and TRBJ2-1; D is undetermined. V lost 4 bases to trimming and J lost 9 bases, with 7 bases between them. Germline V CDR1 and CDR2: SGHVS, FQNEAQ. The CDR3 extends over 11 amino acids. The CDR3 region has the DNA TGTGCCAGCAGCTCCTGGGGTGAGCAGTTCTTC. Translation gives CASSSWGEQFF.

The chain has TRBV6-1 and TRBJ2-7; perhaps D is TRBD1 or TRBD2 (5 bases each). The germline CDR1 and CDR2 sequences are MNHNS and SASEGT. The V end lost 4 bases, the J end lost 3 bases, and 13 bases lay between the germline ends. This CDR3 spans 14 amino acids. The CDR3 nucleotides read TGTGCCAGCAGTGCTATAGGGGAGAGCTACGAGCAGTACTTC. Its translation is CASSAIGESYEQYF.

This clonotype was observed a few times. The rearrangement uses TRBV3-1 and TRBJ2-3; TRBD2 matches at 8 bases. Germline loops: CDR1 LGHDT, CDR2 YNNKEL (reference sequence). The trim removed 0 bases at V and 1 base at J, leaving 15 bases unmatched. The CDR3 is 20 residues long. The CDR3: CASSQEVAGGAWERTDTQYF. In DNA form, the CDR3 reads TGTGCCAGCAGCCAAGAGGTGGCGGGGGGCGCGTGGGAACGCACAGATACGCAGTATTTT.

The chain links TRBV28 to TRBJ1-3; D unclear. CDR3 size: 15 residues. Germline CDR1 reads MDHEN; CDR2 reads SYDVKM. V shed 2 bases and J shed 0 bases, with 8 bases lying between them. CDR3 bases: TGTGCCAGCAGTTTAGTGGGCCACTCTGGAAACACCATATATTTT. Translation gives CASSLVGHSGNTIYF. Based on the CDR3 plus reference TRBV28 and TRBJ1-3, the full variable domain is DVKVTQSSRYLVKRTGEKVFLECVQDMDHENMFWYRQDPGLGLRLIYFSYDVKMKEKGDIPEGYSVSREKKERFSLILESASTNQTSMYLCASSLVGHSGNTIYFGEGSWLTVV.

This clonotype has just a few counts. The V gene is TRBV20-1, the J gene TRBJ2-2, with 8 bases lining up with TRBD2. The V gene end was trimmed by 6 bases and the J gene end by 4 bases; junction bases not matched to a gene: 7. CDR3 length: 14 amino acids. CDR1 is DFQATT, CDR2 SNEGSKA, per germline (reference sequence). The CDR3 spells CSAEAGTSTGELFF. CDR3 DNA sequence: TGCAGTGCGGAAGCCGGGACTAGCACCGGGGAGCTGTTTTTT.

The J gene is TRBJ2-3, the V gene TRBV6-5; a possible D gene is TRBD2 (5 bases). V was cut by 1 base and J by 0 bases, with 8 bases left in between. CDR3 length: 15 residues. Germline loops: CDR1 MNHEY, CDR2 SVGAGI. The CDR3 loop is CASSYYGESTDTQYF. CDR3 coding DNA: TGTGCCAGCAGTTACTACGGGGAAAGCACAGATACGCAGTATTTT.

On this clonotype: Relative to the germline gene, one junction end is altered; a read error may explain this. This chain links TRBV20-1 with TRBJ2-1, with D unresolved. In germline, CDR1 is DFQATT, CDR2 SNEGSKA (reference sequence). The CDR3 loop spans 15 amino acids. The CDR3 coding sequence is TGCTGTGCTAGACTCCCAAGGGAATCCTACAATGAGCAGTTCTTC. As protein: CCARLPRESYNEQFF.

This clonotype was counted many times. J is TRBJ2-3 and V is TRBV28; 14 nucleotides line up with TRBD2. This CDR3 is built from 14 residues. J lost 7 bases, V lost 6 bases, and 3 bases had no gene match. Germline CDR1 reads MDHEN; CDR2 reads SYDVKM. CDR3 DNA: TGTGCCAGCAGCCGGACTAGCGGGAGGAATACGCAGTATTTT. It encodes CASSRTSGRNTQYF.

The chain joins TRBV28 to TRBJ1-6, with D unclear. The CDR3 length is 15 residues. The V end was cut by 7 bases, the J end by 9 bases, with 19 bases between. The germline V gene encodes CDR1 MDHEN and CDR2 SYDVKM. The CDR3 sequence is CASTLGPPAGSPLHF. The CDR3 nucleotides read TGTGCCAGCACCTTAGGGCCTCCCGCCGGTTCACCCCTCCACTTT. The full variable domain, with the rest looked up from reference TRBV28 and TRBJ1-6, is DVKVTQSSRYLVKRTGEKVFLECVQDMDHENMFWYRQDPGLGLRLIYFSYDVKMKEKGDIPEGYSVSREKKERFSLILESASTNQTSMYLCASTLGPPAGSPLHFGNGTRLTVT.